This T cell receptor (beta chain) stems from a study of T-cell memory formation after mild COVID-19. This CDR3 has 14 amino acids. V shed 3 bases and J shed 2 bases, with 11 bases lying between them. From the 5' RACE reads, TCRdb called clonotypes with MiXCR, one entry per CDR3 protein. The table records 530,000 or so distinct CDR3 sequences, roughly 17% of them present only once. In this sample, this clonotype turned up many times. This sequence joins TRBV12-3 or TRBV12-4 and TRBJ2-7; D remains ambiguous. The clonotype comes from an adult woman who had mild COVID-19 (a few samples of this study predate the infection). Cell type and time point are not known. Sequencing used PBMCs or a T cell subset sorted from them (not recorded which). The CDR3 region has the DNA TGTGCCAGCAGTTTGGCAGGAGCTACCTACGAGCAGTACTTC. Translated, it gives CASSLAGATYEQYF.